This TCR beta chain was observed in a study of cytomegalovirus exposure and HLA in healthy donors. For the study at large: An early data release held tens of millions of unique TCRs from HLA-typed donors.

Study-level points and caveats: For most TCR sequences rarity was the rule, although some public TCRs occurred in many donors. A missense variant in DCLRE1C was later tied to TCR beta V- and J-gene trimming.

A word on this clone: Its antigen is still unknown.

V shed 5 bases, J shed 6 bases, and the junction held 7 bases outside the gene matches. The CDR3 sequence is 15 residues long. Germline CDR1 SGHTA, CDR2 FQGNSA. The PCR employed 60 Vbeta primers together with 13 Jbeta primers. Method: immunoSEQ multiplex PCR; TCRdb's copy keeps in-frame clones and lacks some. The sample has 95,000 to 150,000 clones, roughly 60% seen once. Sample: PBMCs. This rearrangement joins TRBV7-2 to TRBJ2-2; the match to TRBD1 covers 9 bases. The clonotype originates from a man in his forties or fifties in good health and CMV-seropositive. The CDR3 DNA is TGTGCCAGCAGCAAAAACAGGGGGCCGGCCGGGGAGCTGTTTTTT. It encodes CASSKNRGPAGELFF.